Described below is a single TCR beta chain sequence and its context. These data are taken from a study of cytomegalovirus exposure and HLA in healthy donors. The data were produced by immunoSEQ multiplex PCR, yet TCRdb's version contains in-frame clones alone and is incomplete. This sample has tens of thousands of clones, with around 97% found just once. The CDR3 totals 20 residues. The V segment lost 3 bases and the J segment 4 bases; nucleotides outside the gene matches: 19. CDR1 LNHDA and CDR2 SQIVND come from the germline V gene (reference sequence). V is TRBV19 and J is TRBJ1-1; TRBD1 matches 11 bases. The specimen sequenced was PBMCs. This sequence was found in a woman aged 18-29 years in good health and CMV-seropositive. Written as DNA, the CDR3 is TGTGCCAGTAGTATTAGTCTCTTCAGCCGGGACAGGGGGTTAGGCACTGAAGCTTTCTTT. It is translated as CASSISLFSRDRGLGTEAFF.